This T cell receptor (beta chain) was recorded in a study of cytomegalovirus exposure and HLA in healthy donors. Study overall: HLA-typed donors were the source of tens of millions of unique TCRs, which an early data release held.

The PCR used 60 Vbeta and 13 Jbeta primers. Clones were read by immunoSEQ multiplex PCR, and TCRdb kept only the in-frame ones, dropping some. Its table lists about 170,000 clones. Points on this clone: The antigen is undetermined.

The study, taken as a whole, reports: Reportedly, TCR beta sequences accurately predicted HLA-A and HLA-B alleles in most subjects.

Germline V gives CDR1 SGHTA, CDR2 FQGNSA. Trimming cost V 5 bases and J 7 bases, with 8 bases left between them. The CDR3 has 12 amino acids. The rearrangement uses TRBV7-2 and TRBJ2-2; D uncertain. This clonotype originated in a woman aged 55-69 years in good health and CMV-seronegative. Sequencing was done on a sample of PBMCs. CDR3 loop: CASSHSVGELFF. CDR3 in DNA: TGTGCCAGCAGCCACAGTGTCGGGGAGCTGTTTTTT.